The sequence of this T cell receptor (beta chain) was determined in a study of blood T cells in healthy people across ages. The germline V gene encodes CDR1 MGHRA and CDR2 YSYEKL. The CDR3 runs 13 residues. Ten or more counts support this clonotype. As yet, its antigen is unknown. The junction does not match germline at one end; this may be a read error. Study results and limitations: Older age coincided with a roughly linear decline in TCR beta diversity per million T cells.

Together with a sample-barcoded 5' primer, a J-beta primer mix was included in a second PCR lasting about 7 to 11 cycles. TCRdb redid the calling of the 5' RACE reads with MiXCR, one entry per CDR3 protein. The table has about 930,000 distinct CDR3 sequences, 25% to 35% seen once. The same data also contributed to another study, on T cells of mothers and their children.

The clonotype comes from a middle-aged woman in good health. The sample taken for sequencing was blood. The V and J genes are TRBV4-1 and TRBJ2-7; D remains unclear. The CDR3 loop reads CASTQTGVGEQYF. The CDR3 DNA sequence: TGCGCCAGCACCCAAACTGGGGTAGGCGAGCAGTACTTC.